This T cell receptor beta chain comes out of a study of cytomegalovirus exposure and HLA in healthy donors. Turning to the study itself: There were fewer than 500 genotyped donors. Of these, roughly 80% fell in the genetic ancestry cluster associated with self-reported Caucasian donors.

This clone was seen a few times. Its matching antigen is unknown. Study results and limitations: Diagnosis of cytomegalovirus status made by the classifier reportedly showed high specificity and sensitivity.

Vbeta (60) and Jbeta (13) primers were used in the PCR. Authors' analysis steps: Unique TCR beta chains numbered approximately 80 million in a later analysis, with roughly 10 million shared. Clones were sequenced by immunoSEQ multiplex PCR, and TCRdb holds only the in-frame ones, with some missing. V, J and clone size were drawn from that table, and D and trimming were deduced from the DNA. The table includes about 200,000 clones, around 79% detected once. The TCR originated in a girl aged 2 to 9 in good health and CMV-seronegative. Sequences were obtained from PBMCs.

Here the CDR3 reads CASSSRDRGNIQYF. The CDR3 DNA follows: TGTGCCAGCAGTTCCCGGGACAGGGGTAACATTCAGTACTTC. V usage is TRBV6-6 and J usage is TRBJ2-4, with 10 bases that match TRBD1. Germline CDR1 and CDR2: MNHNY and SVGAGI (reference sequence). After removal of 4 bases from V and 7 bases from J, the junction contained 4 bases not matched to a gene. The CDR3 is 14 residues long.